This T cell receptor beta chain was retrieved from a study of blood T cells in healthy people across ages. Through a sample-barcoded 5' primer and a J-beta primer mix, a second PCR was run for roughly 6 to 11 cycles. The template-switch adaptor was a 5' adaptor with 12 random nucleotides. It tagged each cDNA molecule. TCRdb processed the 5' RACE reads anew with MiXCR; each CDR3 protein has one entry. The table lists about 800,000 distinct CDR3 sequences, around 25% of them singletons, with more than 3% in the top ten. Comment on this clonotype: What it binds is unknown.

Regarding the study as a whole: Roughly linear age-related decline in beta diversity appeared, significant by age approximately 41.

This CDR3 contains 13 residues. Germline CDR1 is DFQATT and CDR2 is SNEGSKA (reference sequence). No fewer than 5.5 micrograms of total RNA were isolated from every sample. These same data were also listed under a study on T cells of mothers and their children. As reported in that work: Every mother supplied over 8 million TCR beta CDR3 reads and every child about 3 million.

The receptor comes from a boy between 10 and 17 years old in good health. V usage is TRBV20-1 and J usage is TRBJ2-5; D is possibly TRBD1 or TRBD2 (5 bases each). The J call is uncertain, as TRBJ2-1 better fits the DNA end. The sample comprised blood. CDR3 region: CSARDALSYEQFF. In DNA, the CDR3 is TGCAGTGCCCGGGACGCCCTGAGTTATGAGCAGTTCTTC.